The rows below give T cell receptor beta chains drawn from one sample of a study of T-cell reconstitution after alpha-beta-depleted transplantation in children. TCRdb processed the PCR reads anew with MiXCR; each CDR3 protein has one entry. The table shows around 94,000 distinct CDR3 sequences, with around 7.8% occurring only once. The source material was PBMCs, sampled before TCRalphabeta/CD19-depleted stem cell transplant. All receptors come from a boy between 2 and 15 years old with acute lymphoblastic leukemia, due to receive a stem cell transplant. CDR3s include the opening cysteine and the closing phenylalanine or tryptophan. The order of the fields is J gene, D gene, V gene, clone size, CDR3 DNA, CDR3 protein. D genes are given only for firm matches. Clone size, where shown, is once, few, many, or a class for clones that have expanded.

TRBJ2-3,.,TRBV2,.,TGTGCCAGCAGTGCGGCTGGATTGTCCCAGTATTTT,CASSAAGLSQYF
TRBJ2-3,TRBD2,TRBV6-2/TRBV6-3,many,TGTGCCAGCAGCTACGGCCGCGGACTAGCGGGGGGCCTTAGCACAGATACGCAGTATTTT,CASSYGRGLAGGLSTDTQYF
TRBJ2-5,TRBD1,TRBV7-6,few,TGTGCCAGCAGCTTGACAGGGGCGGGGGAGACCCAGTACTTC,CASSLTGAGETQYF
TRBJ1-5,TRBD1,TRBV12-3/TRBV12-4,many,TGTGCCAGCAGAGGACAGGGTGACCAGCCCCAGCATTTT,CASRGQGDQPQHF
TRBJ2-2,TRBD2,TRBV4-2,few,TGTGCCAGCAGCCAACTGGCGTTAGCGGGGGTCACCGGGGAGCTGTTTTTT,CASSQLALAGVTGELFF
TRBJ1-1,.,TRBV6-5,many,TGTGCCAGCAGTCGACAGGAGGGGTATCGGCCTGAAGCTTTCTTT,CASSRQEGYRPEAFF
TRBJ2-5,.,TRBV5-6,many,TGTGCCAGCAGCCCGAACAGGGACTTGTTGGAGACCCAGTACTTC,CASSPNRDLLETQYF
TRBJ2-1,.,TRBV5-1,many,TGCGCCAGCAGCCGGACTTCCAGCTCCTACAATGAGCAGTTCTTC,CASSRTSSSYNEQFF
TRBJ2-1,TRBD1,TRBV20-1,.,TGCAGTGCCTCTTCAGGGGGCAATGAGCAGTTCTTC,CSASSGGNEQFF
TRBJ1-2,.,TRBV5-1,.,TGCGCCAGCAGCTTGACGGTTGCAGGGGAAAGACACACCTTC,CASSLTVAGERHTF
TRBJ2-3,.,TRBV12-3/TRBV12-4,few,TGTGCCAGCGGGACCTCTGGCGGGGGCATCACAGATACGCAGTATTTT,CASGTSGGGITDTQYF
TRBJ2-7,TRBD1,TRBV6-1,medium-sized,TGTGCCAGCAGCCCTACAGGGGGTGAGCAGTACTTC,CASSPTGGEQYF
TRBJ2-7,.,TRBV24-1,few,TGTGCCACCAGTGACGCCCGACTAGTCGTCCACGAGCAGTACTTC,CATSDARLVVHEQYF
TRBJ2-5,.,TRBV12-3/TRBV12-4,many,TGTGCCAGCAGTTTCTCAGAGACCCAGTACTTC,CASSFSETQYF
TRBJ2-5,.,TRBV12-3/TRBV12-4,many,TGTGCCAGCAGCCGCTTGGGGACCCAGTACTTC,CASSRLGTQYF
TRBJ2-7,.,TRBV5-6,few,TGTGCCAGCAGCTCGCCCGCCCTAGCCGTCTACGGCGAGCAGTACTTC,CASSSPALAVYGEQYF
TRBJ2-1,.,TRBV20-1,once,TGCAGTGCTAGAGATCGCGCCCTGAGAGGAGGGGGGGATCTCTTCTCCTACAATGAGCAGTTCTTC,CSARDRALRGGGDLFSYNEQFF
TRBJ2-3,TRBD2,TRBV18,.,TGTGCCAGCTCCCCGAACCGGGCTAGCGGGGGGCCCACAGATACGCAGTATTTT,CASSPNRASGGPTDTQYF
TRBJ2-1,.,TRBV7-9,many,TGTGCCAGCAGCTTAGGTTTCGGCATGCCTTCCACTGAGCAGTTCTTC,CASSLGFGMPSTEQFF
TRBJ2-1,TRBD2,TRBV5-1,many,TGCGCCAGCAGCTCCGCCACGGCTAGCGGGGGTAATGAGCAGTTCTTC,CASSSATASGGNEQFF
TRBJ1-1,TRBD1,TRBV20-1,few,TGCAGTGCCCCTTCTAACAGGGGGTTGGTGAGCACTGAAGCTTTCTTT,CSAPSNRGLVSTEAFF
TRBJ2-7,TRBD1,TRBV7-6,few,TGTGCCAGCAGCCCCTCCGGGACAGGGGGTTCCTACGAGCAGTACTTC,CASSPSGTGGSYEQYF
TRBJ2-3,TRBD2,TRBV9,many,TGTGCCAGCAGCGTAGGAGGAGCGGGGGGAGATACGCAGTATTTT,CASSVGGAGGDTQYF
TRBJ2-7,.,TRBV27,.,TGTGCCAGCAGTATCGTTCCCCCCCGGACGGGCGATGGGGGGGAGCAGTACTTC,CASSIVPPRTGDGGEQYF
TRBJ1-5,.,TRBV4-2,.,TGTGCCAGCAGCCAAGGGGTTGGCCGGCTAGGCTATCAGCCCCAGCATTTT,CASSQGVGRLGYQPQHF
TRBJ1-1,TRBD1,TRBV7-2,.,TGTGCCAGCACCCGGGACAGGGTGACTGAAGCTTTCTTT,CASTRDRVTEAFF
TRBJ2-1,.,TRBV11-2,few,TGTGCCAGCAGCTTATTCTACTCCGGGACTCCTCCCTCTAATGAGCAGTTCTTC,CASSLFYSGTPPSNEQFF
TRBJ2-3,.,TRBV20-1,many,TGCAGTGCTAGAGATCTTGCCCACTCCTCTAGCACAGATACGCAGTATTTT,CSARDLAHSSSTDTQYF
TRBJ2-7,.,TRBV2,many,TGTGCCAGCAGAGACCCGACCTACGAGCAGTACTTC,CASRDPTYEQYF
TRBJ2-3,.,TRBV7-2,.,TGTGCCAGCAGCTTCTTAGCCCCCGGGGATACGCAGTATTTT,CASSFLAPGDTQYF
TRBJ2-3,.,TRBV4-3,.,TGCGCCAGCAGCCAAGGGGGTGGGGTTGAAGATACGCAGTATTTT,CASSQGGGVEDTQYF
TRBJ2-7,TRBD2,TRBV13,.,TGTGCCAGCAGCGTGGGACTAGCGGCTTACGAGCAGTACTTC,CASSVGLAAYEQYF
TRBJ2-7,TRBD2,TRBV7-9,.,TGTGCCAGCATGCTAGCGGGGGGCCCCTACGAGCAGTACTTC,CASMLAGGPYEQYF
TRBJ2-2,TRBD2,TRBV6-5,.,TGTGCCAGCAGCTACTCCGGGACTAGCGGGGAGGACGGGGAGCTGTTTTTT,CASSYSGTSGEDGELFF
TRBJ2-1,TRBD1,TRBV7-2,many,TGTGCCAGCAGCTTAAGGTTTGACAGGGGGCAGTTCTTC,CASSLRFDRGQFF
TRBJ1-2,TRBD1,TRBV20-1,few,TGCAGTGCACTGGGGACAGGGAACTATGGCTACACCTTC,CSALGTGNYGYTF
TRBJ2-5,.,TRBV6-1,few,TGTGCCAGCAGTGAAAGTACAAGTAGGCAGGAGACCCAGTACTTC,CASSESTSRQETQYF
TRBJ1-2,.,TRBV3-1,.,TGTGCCAGCAGTACCGGGCCCGGGGCGTATGGCTACACCTTC,CASSTGPGAYGYTF
TRBJ2-3,.,TRBV4-2,many,TGTGCCAGCAGCCCGTTGAGGGGGACTTCGGCTTCAGATACGCAGTATTTT,CASSPLRGTSASDTQYF
TRBJ2-5,.,TRBV7-8,many,TGTGCCAGCAGCTTAGGAGAGGGGGAGACCCAGTACTTC,CASSLGEGETQYF
TRBJ1-2,.,TRBV2,.,TGTGCCAGCAGTGGGGGGTCCTATGGCTACACCTTC,CASSGGSYGYTF
TRBJ1-1,.,TRBV7-3,few,TGTGCCAGCAGCCGTGGGCCCTCCTCGAACACTGAAGCTTTCTTT,CASSRGPSSNTEAFF
TRBJ2-3,.,TRBV6-5,many,TGTGCCAGCAGTTCGTGGGATACGCAGTATTTT,CASSSWDTQYF
TRBJ1-2,.,TRBV7-8,few,TGTGCCAGCTCCGAATACCGAGGGGCTGAGGGTATCTATGGCTACACCTTC,CASSEYRGAEGIYGYTF